These T cell receptor beta chains were read from a single sample in a study of T cells in Graves' hyperthyroidism and ophthalmopathy. TCRdb reprocessed the multiplex PCR reads via MiXCR and lists one record per CDR3 protein. The sample lists 350,000 to 400,000 distinct CDR3 sequences; approximately 15% were seen once. Sequencing used blood. Source of these receptors: a woman aged 55-75 years with Graves' hyperthyroidism. Both conserved end residues are part of each CDR3. D genes are given only for firm matches. Clone size is given for some rows only: seen once, a few or many times, or a class if the clone is expanded.

D gene: -; clone size: -; V gene: TRBV19; J gene: TRBJ2-1; CDR3 protein: CASSMGARSEQFF; CDR3 DNA: TGTGCCAGTAGTATGGGGGCGCGATCTGAGCAGTTCTTC
D gene: TRBD2; clone size: -; V gene: TRBV12-3/TRBV12-4; J gene: TRBJ2-2; CDR3 protein: CASSATSGSNTGELFF; CDR3 DNA: TGTGCCAGCAGTGCTACTAGCGGGAGCAACACCGGGGAGCTGTTTTTT
D gene: -; clone size: many; V gene: TRBV29-1; J gene: TRBJ2-7; CDR3 protein: CSVGGSSYEQYF; CDR3 DNA: TGCAGCGTTGGGGGGAGCTCCTACGAGCAGTACTTC
D gene: -; clone size: few; V gene: TRBV5-1; J gene: TRBJ2-7; CDR3 protein: CASSADYKYEQYF; CDR3 DNA: TGCGCCAGCAGCGCAGACTACAAGTACGAGCAGTACTTC
D gene: TRBD2; clone size: -; V gene: TRBV12-3/TRBV12-4; J gene: TRBJ2-7; CDR3 protein: CASSGGGGTGLAGYHEQYF; CDR3 DNA: TGTGCCAGCAGCGGGGGTGGGGGGACGGGACTAGCGGGATATCACGAGCAGTACTTC
D gene: -; clone size: many; V gene: TRBV12-3/TRBV12-4; J gene: TRBJ2-5; CDR3 protein: CASSFGALRKTQYF; CDR3 DNA: TGTGCCAGCAGTTTTGGGGCCCTAAGGAAGACCCAGTACTTC
D gene: -; clone size: many; V gene: TRBV2; J gene: TRBJ2-1; CDR3 protein: CASSEGGGTGPHNEQFF; CDR3 DNA: TGTGCCAGCAGTGAAGGGGGAGGTACCGGGCCCCACAATGAGCAGTTCTTC
D gene: -; clone size: few; V gene: TRBV7-9; J gene: TRBJ2-3; CDR3 protein: CAEKPEGTDTQYF; CDR3 DNA: TGTGCCGAAAAGCCCGAGGGCACAGATACGCAGTATTTT
D gene: -; clone size: -; V gene: TRBV18; J gene: TRBJ2-5; CDR3 protein: CASSQGPGTPETQYF; CDR3 DNA: TGTGCCAGCTCTCAGGGCCCCGGGACGCCAGAGACCCAGTACTTC
D gene: -; clone size: many; V gene: TRBV6-2/TRBV6-3; J gene: TRBJ2-7; CDR3 protein: CVSPRQLYEQYF; CDR3 DNA: TGTGTCAGCCCGAGACAGCTCTACGAGCAGTACTTC
D gene: -; clone size: -; V gene: TRBV19; J gene: TRBJ1-3; CDR3 protein: CASSIGGLGNTIYF; CDR3 DNA: TGTGCCAGTAGTATCGGGGGGCTTGGAAACACCATATATTTT
D gene: -; clone size: -; V gene: TRBV28; J gene: TRBJ2-3; CDR3 protein: CASSLTGWGTDTQYF; CDR3 DNA: TGTGCCAGCAGTCTGACAGGCTGGGGCACAGATACGCAGTATTTT
D gene: -; clone size: many; V gene: TRBV12-3/TRBV12-4; J gene: TRBJ2-5; CDR3 protein: CASSLDPWETQYF; CDR3 DNA: TGTGCCAGCAGTTTAGACCCTTGGGAGACCCAGTACTTC
D gene: -; clone size: many; V gene: TRBV24-1; J gene: TRBJ1-2; CDR3 protein: CATSDFDGYTF; CDR3 DNA: TGTGCCACCAGTGATTTTGATGGCTACACCTTC
D gene: -; clone size: many; V gene: TRBV11-2; J gene: TRBJ2-1; CDR3 protein: CASSPGIYRDNEQFF; CDR3 DNA: TGTGCCAGCAGCCCAGGGATCTACAGAGACAATGAGCAGTTCTTC
D gene: TRBD2; clone size: many; V gene: TRBV20-1; J gene: TRBJ2-5; CDR3 protein: CSAAPTSVYQETQYF; CDR3 DNA: TGCAGTGCCGCCCCGACTAGCGTATACCAAGAGACCCAGTACTTC
D gene: TRBD1; clone size: few; V gene: TRBV12-3/TRBV12-4; J gene: TRBJ1-1; CDR3 protein: CASSTGGSPDTEAFF; CDR3 DNA: TGTGCCAGCAGTACAGGGGGCAGCCCTGACACTGAAGCTTTCTTT
D gene: TRBD2; clone size: many; V gene: TRBV20-1; J gene: TRBJ2-7; CDR3 protein: CSAPVRAGGPNEQYF; CDR3 DNA: TGCAGTGCTCCTGTAAGAGCGGGAGGGCCCAACGAGCAGTACTTC
D gene: TRBD2; clone size: few; V gene: TRBV27; J gene: TRBJ2-1; CDR3 protein: CASRVSGTSGVYNEQFF; CDR3 DNA: TGTGCCAGCAGAGTCTCCGGGACTAGCGGGGTCTACAATGAGCAGTTCTTC
D gene: TRBD2; clone size: many; V gene: TRBV2; J gene: TRBJ2-3; CDR3 protein: CASRSGRASLTDTQYF; CDR3 DNA: TGTGCCAGCCGCAGCGGGAGGGCATCCCTCACAGATACGCAGTATTTT
D gene: -; clone size: many; V gene: TRBV7-2; J gene: TRBJ2-3; CDR3 protein: CASSLARHTDTQYF; CDR3 DNA: TGTGCCAGCAGCTTAGCCAGGCACACAGATACGCAGTATTTT
D gene: -; clone size: few; V gene: TRBV27; J gene: TRBJ2-1; CDR3 protein: CASSFDTSPNEQFF; CDR3 DNA: TGTGCCAGCAGTTTCGACACGTCCCCCAATGAGCAGTTCTTC
D gene: -; clone size: -; V gene: TRBV20-1; J gene: TRBJ1-2; CDR3 protein: CSARKTGNYGYTF; CDR3 DNA: TGCAGTGCTAGAAAGACAGGCAACTATGGCTACACCTTC
D gene: -; clone size: few; V gene: TRBV6-1; J gene: TRBJ1-1; CDR3 protein: CASRDSANTEAFF; CDR3 DNA: TGTGCCAGCAGGGACTCAGCGAACACTGAAGCTTTCTTT
D gene: TRBD1; clone size: -; V gene: TRBV6-1; J gene: TRBJ1-2; CDR3 protein: CASGRDSYGYTF; CDR3 DNA: TGTGCCAGCGGACGGGACAGCTATGGCTACACCTTC
D gene: TRBD1; clone size: few; V gene: TRBV5-1; J gene: TRBJ1-1; CDR3 protein: CASSLAGTGALNTEAFF; CDR3 DNA: TGCGCCAGCAGCTTGGCCGGGACAGGGGCATTGAACACTGAAGCTTTCTTT
D gene: -; clone size: many; V gene: TRBV28; J gene: TRBJ1-2; CDR3 protein: CASTSLGNYGYTF; CDR3 DNA: TGTGCCAGCACCTCCCTGGGAAACTATGGCTACACCTTC
D gene: -; clone size: few; V gene: TRBV24-1; J gene: TRBJ2-3; CDR3 protein: CATSDYHGGPDTQYF; CDR3 DNA: TGTGCCACCAGTGATTATCATGGGGGACCAGATACGCAGTATTTT
D gene: -; clone size: many; V gene: TRBV20-1; J gene: TRBJ2-1; CDR3 protein: CSASRGNEQFF; CDR3 DNA: TGCAGTGCTAGTAGGGGGAATGAGCAGTTCTTC
D gene: -; clone size: few; V gene: TRBV15; J gene: TRBJ1-1; CDR3 protein: CATSRDRQGLGKAFF; CDR3 DNA: TGTGCCACCAGCAGAGACCGGCAGGGGTTAGGGAAAGCTTTCTTT
D gene: -; clone size: many; V gene: TRBV11-2; J gene: TRBJ2-5; CDR3 protein: CASSYRLPGETQYF; CDR3 DNA: TGTGCCAGCAGCTACCGACTGCCCGGAGAGACCCAGTACTTC
D gene: TRBD1; clone size: -; V gene: TRBV7-2; J gene: TRBJ1-3; CDR3 protein: CASSMGQVSGNTIYF; CDR3 DNA: TGTGCCAGCAGTATGGGACAGGTGTCTGGAAACACCATATATTTT
D gene: -; clone size: many; V gene: TRBV12-3/TRBV12-4; J gene: TRBJ1-5; CDR3 protein: CASSSSGDNQPQHF; CDR3 DNA: TGTGCCAGCAGTTCATCAGGGGACAATCAGCCCCAGCATTTT
D gene: -; clone size: few; V gene: TRBV2; J gene: TRBJ2-3; CDR3 protein: CASSESVSAAHSTDTQYF; CDR3 DNA: TGTGCCAGCAGTGAATCGGTGTCGGCGGCCCATAGCACAGATACGCAGTATTTT
D gene: TRBD1; clone size: -; V gene: TRBV16; J gene: TRBJ2-5; CDR3 protein: CASSHGQGGETQYF; CDR3 DNA: TGTGCCAGCAGCCACGGACAGGGAGGAGAGACCCAGTACTTC
D gene: -; clone size: -; V gene: TRBV12-3/TRBV12-4; J gene: TRBJ1-1; CDR3 protein: CASRKGGSAYLNTEAFF; CDR3 DNA: TGTGCCAGTCGCAAGGGAGGGTCCGCGTACTTGAACACTGAAGCTTTCTTT
D gene: -; clone size: many; V gene: TRBV18; J gene: TRBJ2-7; CDR3 protein: CANSPRTASYEQYF; CDR3 DNA: TGTGCCAACTCACCAAGGACGGCCTCCTACGAGCAGTACTTC
D gene: -; clone size: many; V gene: TRBV5-1; J gene: TRBJ2-7; CDR3 protein: CASSWGLDSYEQYF; CDR3 DNA: TGCGCCAGCAGCTGGGGACTGGACTCCTACGAGCAGTACTTC
D gene: -; clone size: -; V gene: TRBV10-2; J gene: TRBJ2-7; CDR3 protein: CASSDRGYEQYF; CDR3 DNA: TGCGCCAGCAGTGATCGCGGCTACGAGCAGTACTTC
D gene: -; clone size: many; V gene: TRBV9; J gene: TRBJ2-7; CDR3 protein: CASSVGGGATYEQYF; CDR3 DNA: TGTGCCAGCAGCGTAGGAGGGGGAGCGACCTACGAGCAGTACTTC
D gene: -; clone size: few; V gene: TRBV19; J gene: TRBJ1-5; CDR3 protein: CASRTVNQPQHF; CDR3 DNA: TGTGCCAGTAGGACGGTTAATCAGCCCCAGCATTTT
D gene: TRBD1; clone size: many; V gene: TRBV27; J gene: TRBJ2-5; CDR3 protein: CASSWQGAGKTQYF; CDR3 DNA: TGTGCCAGCAGTTGGCAGGGGGCTGGAAAGACCCAGTACTTC
D gene: -; clone size: many; V gene: TRBV11-2; J gene: TRBJ2-2; CDR3 protein: CASTPGRTDTGELFF; CDR3 DNA: TGTGCCAGCACCCCGGGGCGGACCGACACCGGGGAGCTGTTTTTT
D gene: -; clone size: many; V gene: TRBV20-1; J gene: TRBJ1-6; CDR3 protein: CSARERGTTRNSPLHF; CDR3 DNA: TGCAGTGCTAGAGAAAGGGGTACAACTCGTAATTCACCCCTCCACTTT
D gene: -; clone size: few; V gene: TRBV5-6; J gene: TRBJ2-7; CDR3 protein: CASSQDPTYEQYF; CDR3 DNA: TGTGCCAGCAGCCAAGACCCGACCTACGAGCAGTACTTC
D gene: TRBD2; clone size: many; V gene: TRBV5-4; J gene: TRBJ2-2; CDR3 protein: CASSSSGTGELFF; CDR3 DNA: TGTGCCAGCAGCTCTAGCGGAACCGGGGAGCTGTTTTTT
D gene: -; clone size: few; V gene: TRBV30; J gene: TRBJ2-2; CDR3 protein: CAWSVWPGELFF; CDR3 DNA: TGTGCCTGGAGTGTATGGCCCGGGGAGCTGTTTTTT
D gene: -; clone size: many; V gene: TRBV19; J gene: TRBJ2-1; CDR3 protein: CASTRTQSTYNEQFF; CDR3 DNA: TGTGCCAGTACACGAACCCAATCTACCTACAATGAGCAGTTCTTC
D gene: -; clone size: many; V gene: TRBV7-6; J gene: TRBJ2-1; CDR3 protein: CASSLGGKVNEQFF; CDR3 DNA: TGTGCCAGCAGCTTAGGGGGGAAAGTCAATGAGCAGTTCTTC
D gene: TRBD2; clone size: many; V gene: TRBV11-3; J gene: TRBJ2-7; CDR3 protein: CASRPSGNDEQYF; CDR3 DNA: TGTGCCAGCAGGCCTAGCGGGAACGACGAGCAGTACTTC
D gene: TRBD2; clone size: many; V gene: TRBV29-1; J gene: TRBJ2-1; CDR3 protein: CSASGRGTSEQFF; CDR3 DNA: TGCAGCGCTAGCGGGAGGGGGACCAGTGAGCAGTTCTTC
D gene: TRBD2; clone size: many; V gene: TRBV24-1; J gene: TRBJ2-1; CDR3 protein: CATSEYGLEYNEQFF; CDR3 DNA: TGTGCCACCAGTGAGTACGGACTAGAATACAATGAGCAGTTCTTC